This T cell receptor beta chain originates from a study of CD8 T cells in ankylosing spondylitis. Comment on this clonotype: As yet, its antigen is unknown. A read error may produce the germline difference seen at one junction end.

The germline V gene encodes CDR1 LGHNA and CDR2 YNFKEQ. The CDR3 loop spans 19 amino acids. Whole-study findings and limits: Characteristic of ankylosing spondylitis blood, it appeared, was a TCR beta motif comprising roughly 8 highly homologous variants.

TCRdb redid the calling of the 5' RACE reads with MiXCR, one entry per CDR3 protein. The sample holds 230,000 or so distinct CDR3 sequences, 18% seen once. This receptor was identified in a male donor with ankylosing spondylitis or in good health (not recorded which). Sequencing was done on a sample of blood, either unsorted or a sorted T cell fraction (not recorded which). The chain carries TRBV4-2 and TRBJ2-1; no reliable D call. CDR3 region: CASSQVLTRQPAVHNAQFF. As DNA, the CDR3 is TGTGCCAGCAGCCAAGTCTTAACTCGGCAACCGGCGGTGCACAATGCGCAGTTCTTC.